The clone carrying this TCR beta chain was counted many times. Antigen unknown. Unique molecular identifiers were used in preparing the TCRbeta library. TCRdb reanalysed the PCR reads using MiXCR and keeps one entry per CDR3 protein. The data contain almost 500,000 distinct CDR3 sequences, roughly 10% of them singletons. This sample was included in a study of T-cell reconstitution after alpha-beta-depleted transplantation in children. General observations from the study: Surviving recipient T cells and thymic progenitors produced the high day-60 TCRbeta diversity seen in some patients. By one year post-transplant, T-cell counts and diversity largely arose from T cells that were newly produced.

CDR1 DFQATT and CDR2 SNEGSKA come from the germline V gene (reference sequence). V was pared by 3 bases and J by 2 bases, with 10 bases of the junction left unmatched. The CDR3 has 18 amino acids. The chain couples TRBV20-1 to TRBJ2-2; 12 nucleotides match TRBD2. Source: PBMCs, taken before TCRalphabeta/CD19-depleted stem cell transplant. The sequence derives from a child aged 2 to 9 with inherited bone marrow failure, due to receive a stem cell transplant. CDR3 nucleotides: TGCAGTGCTAGTCGATCTAGCGGGAGGGCCTTCAACACCGGGGAGCTGTTTTTT. Its translation: CSASRSSGRAFNTGELFF.